This TCR beta chain is drawn from a study of response to subunit inactivated influenza vaccine. Findings and limits, study-wide: New T cells are recruited in small numbers by each seasonal influenza vaccination, according to the authors' suggestion.

This clonotype was counted between two and nine times. The antigen is unknown. CDR3 length: 16 amino acids. Trimming took off 0 bases at V and 0 bases at J, with 6 bases between the two ends. The germline V gene has CDR1 SEHNR and CDR2 FQNEAQ (reference sequence). TCRdb re-analysed the RT-PCR reads in MiXCR, keeping a single row per CDR3 protein. The sample contains 800,000 or so distinct CDR3 sequences, 21% of which appear only once. The starting material was PBMCs from blood, obtained about 5 days after vaccination. The chain couples TRBV7-9 to TRBJ2-6; D gene uncertain. The TCR was taken from a man aged 50 to 60 who received an inactivated influenza vaccine. This CDR3 is CASSLALVSGANVLTF. The DNA of the CDR3 is TGTGCCAGCAGCTTAGCTTTAGTCTCTGGGGCCAACGTCCTGACTTTC.